These T cell receptor beta chains were read from a single sample in a study of T cell responses to AZD1222 COVID-19 vaccine. Generated by immunoSEQ multiplex PCR, the TCRdb table keeps only in-frame clones and is missing some. The data contain roughly 150,000 clones, nearly 95% of them singletons. The sample here was peripheral blood, taken on day 0 of AZD1222 vaccination. These receptors all stem from an adult in good health. CDR3s include the opening cysteine and the closing phenylalanine or tryptophan. Each record gives: CDR3 length, V gene, D gene, J gene, clone size, CDR3 DNA, CDR3 protein. The D gene is left open where the match is weak. A clone size is listed for some rows: how often the clone was seen (once, few, many), or a class if it is expanded.

CDR3 length: 15; V gene: TRBV6-2/TRBV6-3; D gene: TRBD2; J gene: TRBJ2-1; clone size: .; CDR3 DNA: TGTGCCAGCAGTTATGCTAGCGGGGGTTACAATGAGCAGTTCTTC; CDR3 protein: CASSYASGGYNEQFF
CDR3 length: 14; V gene: TRBV5-6; D gene: TRBD1; J gene: TRBJ1-2; clone size: .; CDR3 DNA: TGTGCCAGCAGCGAGTTACAGGGGTTAAGGGGCTACACCTTC; CDR3 protein: CASSELQGLRGYTF
CDR3 length: 15; V gene: TRBV7-8; D gene: TRBD2; J gene: TRBJ2-1; clone size: .; CDR3 DNA: TGTGCCAGCAGCTCTCCCGGGAGGAGGAAAAATGAGCAGTTCTTC; CDR3 protein: CASSSPGRRKNEQFF
CDR3 length: 14; V gene: TRBV2; D gene: .; J gene: TRBJ1-1; clone size: once; CDR3 DNA: TGTGCCAGCAGTGAAGCTGCCGAGTTCACTGAAGCTTTCTTT; CDR3 protein: CASSEAAEFTEAFF
CDR3 length: 13; V gene: TRBV25-1; D gene: .; J gene: TRBJ2-7; clone size: .; CDR3 DNA: TGTGCCAGCAGTGTACCAGGTACCTACGAGCAGTACTTC; CDR3 protein: CASSVPGTYEQYF
CDR3 length: 15; V gene: TRBV5-1; D gene: .; J gene: TRBJ2-5; clone size: .; CDR3 DNA: TGCGCCAGCAGCTTAAGGGAGAGGGGGTTCCGGACCCAGTACTTC; CDR3 protein: CASSLRERGFRTQYF
CDR3 length: 17; V gene: TRBV2; D gene: TRBD2; J gene: TRBJ2-7; clone size: .; CDR3 DNA: TGTGCCAGCAGTGCGGGCCTAGCGGGACCTGTCTCCTACGAGCAGTACTTC; CDR3 protein: CASSAGLAGPVSYEQYF
CDR3 length: 15; V gene: TRBV5-6; D gene: TRBD1; J gene: TRBJ1-3; clone size: .; CDR3 DNA: TGTGCCAGCAGCTCCCGGACAGGGGCTGGAAACACCATATATTTT; CDR3 protein: CASSSRTGAGNTIYF
CDR3 length: 12; V gene: TRBV15; D gene: .; J gene: TRBJ2-7; clone size: .; CDR3 DNA: TGTGCCACCAGGGGCAACTCCTACGAGCAGTACTTC; CDR3 protein: CATRGNSYEQYF
CDR3 length: 20; V gene: TRBV12-5; D gene: TRBD2; J gene: TRBJ2-1; clone size: .; CDR3 DNA: TGTGCTAGTGGTCCCCATCGTTCCGGGACTAGCGGGAGTTCCCCTAATGAGCAGTTCTTC; CDR3 protein: CASGPHRSGTSGSSPNEQFF
CDR3 length: 11; V gene: TRBV25-1; D gene: .; J gene: TRBJ1-2; clone size: .; CDR3 DNA: TGTGCCAGCAGTGAAGACGGAGCCTACACCTTC; CDR3 protein: CASSEDGAYTF
CDR3 length: 13; V gene: TRBV27; D gene: TRBD1; J gene: TRBJ2-5; clone size: .; CDR3 DNA: TGTGCCAGCAGTTTTAACAGGGGGGAGACCCAGTACTTC; CDR3 protein: CASSFNRGETQYF
CDR3 length: 11; V gene: TRBV19; D gene: TRBD2; J gene: TRBJ2-1; clone size: .; CDR3 DNA: TGTGCCAGTAGTAGGGGGGAGGGTTTATTCTTC; CDR3 protein: CASSRGEGLFF
CDR3 length: 13; V gene: TRBV24-1; D gene: .; J gene: TRBJ2-2; clone size: .; CDR3 DNA: TGTGCCACCCAGGGATGGGGCACCGGGGAGCTGTTTTTT; CDR3 protein: CATQGWGTGELFF
CDR3 length: 12; V gene: TRBV7-9; D gene: .; J gene: TRBJ2-1; clone size: .; CDR3 DNA: TGTGCCAGCAGCTTAGCCCTCAATGAGCAGTTCTTC; CDR3 protein: CASSLALNEQFF
CDR3 length: 17; V gene: TRBV7-2; D gene: TRBD1; J gene: TRBJ2-3; clone size: .; CDR3 DNA: TGTGCCAGCAGCTTACCCGGACAGGTTGTGAGCACAGATACGCAGTATTTT; CDR3 protein: CASSLPGQVVSTDTQYF
CDR3 length: 16; V gene: TRBV2; D gene: .; J gene: TRBJ1-3; clone size: .; CDR3 DNA: TGTGCCAGCAGTGAAGCGCGGGGACGCAGGGGTGACACCATATATTTT; CDR3 protein: CASSEARGRRGDTIYF
CDR3 length: 15; V gene: TRBV25-1; D gene: TRBD2; J gene: TRBJ2-7; clone size: few; CDR3 DNA: TGTGCCAGCAGTGAGAGGAGCGGGAGCTCCTACGAGCAGTACTTC; CDR3 protein: CASSERSGSSYEQYF
CDR3 length: 14; V gene: TRBV19; D gene: .; J gene: TRBJ2-5; clone size: .; CDR3 DNA: TGTGCCAGTAGTATTTGGGCGGGGCGGGAGACCCAGTACTTC; CDR3 protein: CASSIWAGRETQYF
CDR3 length: 13; V gene: TRBV30; D gene: .; J gene: TRBJ1-1; clone size: .; CDR3 DNA: TGTGCCTGGAGTGTAAGGAGGGACACTGAAGCTTTCTTT; CDR3 protein: CAWSVRRDTEAFF
CDR3 length: 14; V gene: TRBV7-6; D gene: .; J gene: TRBJ1-2; clone size: .; CDR3 DNA: TGTGCCAGCAGCTTAGGAGAAGGGGTGTATGGCTACACCTTC; CDR3 protein: CASSLGEGVYGYTF
CDR3 length: 16; V gene: TRBV29-1; D gene: .; J gene: TRBJ1-1; clone size: .; CDR3 DNA: TGCAGCCTCACCGGGACGGCAGGGATAATGAACACTGAAGCTTTCTTT; CDR3 protein: CSLTGTAGIMNTEAFF
CDR3 length: 15; V gene: TRBV19; D gene: TRBD2; J gene: TRBJ2-1; clone size: .; CDR3 DNA: TGTGCCAGTAGTACCGGACTAGCGGGCTACAATGAGCAGTTCTTC; CDR3 protein: CASSTGLAGYNEQFF
CDR3 length: 17; V gene: TRBV19; D gene: TRBD2; J gene: TRBJ2-2; clone size: .; CDR3 DNA: TGTGCCAGTAGTGTAGTACTAGCGGGAGTGGGGACCGGGGAGCTGTTTTTT; CDR3 protein: CASSVVLAGVGTGELFF
CDR3 length: 14; V gene: TRBV10-2; D gene: TRBD1; J gene: TRBJ1-2; clone size: .; CDR3 DNA: TGCGCCAGCAGTGAGGACAGGGCTAACTATGGCTACACCTTC; CDR3 protein: CASSEDRANYGYTF
CDR3 length: 15; V gene: TRBV6-5; D gene: TRBD1; J gene: TRBJ1-4; clone size: .; CDR3 DNA: TGTGCCAGCAGTCAACGGCGGGACAGACATGAAAAACTGTTTTTT; CDR3 protein: CASSQRRDRHEKLFF
CDR3 length: 14; V gene: TRBV27; D gene: .; J gene: TRBJ1-2; clone size: .; CDR3 DNA: TGTGCCAGCAGTCCGGGACAAATTAACTATGGCTACACCTTC; CDR3 protein: CASSPGQINYGYTF
CDR3 length: 13; V gene: TRBV3-1/TRBV3-2; D gene: .; J gene: TRBJ1-5; clone size: .; CDR3 DNA: TGTGCCAGCAGCCAGAGGGAAGGTCAGCCCCAGCATTTT; CDR3 protein: CASSQREGQPQHF
CDR3 length: 16; V gene: TRBV5-1; D gene: .; J gene: TRBJ1-3; clone size: .; CDR3 DNA: TGCGCCAGCAGCTCCGCAGCCAGGGTCGGCGGAAACACCATATATTTT; CDR3 protein: CASSSAARVGGNTIYF
CDR3 length: 12; V gene: TRBV18; D gene: .; J gene: TRBJ1-4; clone size: once; CDR3 DNA: TGTGCCAGCTCCCGGGCAGGGGAAAAACTGTTTTTT; CDR3 protein: CASSRAGEKLFF
CDR3 length: 14; V gene: TRBV28; D gene: .; J gene: TRBJ1-2; clone size: .; CDR3 DNA: TGTGCCAGCAGTACGAGGACCGTGATCTATGGCTACACCTTC; CDR3 protein: CASSTRTVIYGYTF
CDR3 length: 13; V gene: TRBV7-3; D gene: .; J gene: TRBJ2-2; clone size: .; CDR3 DNA: TGTGCCAGCAGCATTGGACCGACCGGGGAGCTGTTTTTT; CDR3 protein: CASSIGPTGELFF
CDR3 length: 19; V gene: TRBV7-3; D gene: TRBD1; J gene: TRBJ2-2; clone size: .; CDR3 DNA: TGTGCCAGCAGAGAGACCGGGACAGTAGAAAGGGGGCTCACCGGGGAGCTGTTTTTT; CDR3 protein: CASRETGTVERGLTGELFF
CDR3 length: 13; V gene: TRBV6-5; D gene: .; J gene: TRBJ2-5; clone size: .; CDR3 DNA: TGTGCCAGCAGTTACGGGACCCAAGAGACCCAGTACTTC; CDR3 protein: CASSYGTQETQYF
CDR3 length: 15; V gene: TRBV3-1/TRBV3-2; D gene: .; J gene: TRBJ1-4; clone size: .; CDR3 DNA: TGTGCCAGCAGCTCGGGACCTTCAACTAATGAAAAACTGTTTTTT; CDR3 protein: CASSSGPSTNEKLFF
CDR3 length: 11; V gene: TRBV3-1/TRBV3-2; D gene: .; J gene: TRBJ1-6; clone size: .; CDR3 DNA: TGTGCCAGCAGCCAGGGTTCACCCCTCCACTTT; CDR3 protein: CASSQGSPLHF
CDR3 length: 15; V gene: TRBV7-8; D gene: TRBD1; J gene: TRBJ1-1; clone size: few; CDR3 DNA: TGTGCCAGCAGCTTAGCGTTTGACAGGGTCGCTGAAGCTTTCTTT; CDR3 protein: CASSLAFDRVAEAFF
CDR3 length: 14; V gene: TRBV11-2; D gene: .; J gene: TRBJ2-7; clone size: .; CDR3 DNA: TGTGCCAGCAGCTTTGGGGGGATATCCTACGAGCAGTACTTC; CDR3 protein: CASSFGGISYEQYF
CDR3 length: 17; V gene: TRBV3-1/TRBV3-2; D gene: .; J gene: TRBJ2-3; clone size: .; CDR3 DNA: TGTGCCAGCAGCCAAGATGCCCCGGCTCTAACCACAGATACGCAGTATTTT; CDR3 protein: CASSQDAPALTTDTQYF
CDR3 length: 13; V gene: TRBV5-1; D gene: .; J gene: TRBJ1-2; clone size: .; CDR3 DNA: TGCGCCAGCAGCTTAAACCCCTACTATGGCTACACCTTC; CDR3 protein: CASSLNPYYGYTF
CDR3 length: 13; V gene: TRBV5-6; D gene: TRBD1; J gene: TRBJ1-2; clone size: once; CDR3 DNA: TGTGCCAGCAGCTTGGGGACAGGCCATGGCTACACCTTC; CDR3 protein: CASSLGTGHGYTF
CDR3 length: 12; V gene: TRBV29-1; D gene: .; J gene: TRBJ2-7; clone size: once; CDR3 DNA: TGCAGCGTTGTGGCCGAGGCCTACGAGCAGTACTTC; CDR3 protein: CSVVAEAYEQYF
CDR3 length: 15; V gene: TRBV11-3; D gene: .; J gene: TRBJ2-1; clone size: .; CDR3 DNA: TGTGCCAGCAGCTTAGATCCGGGTACCAACAATGAGCAGTTCTTC; CDR3 protein: CASSLDPGTNNEQFF
CDR3 length: 16; V gene: TRBV3-1/TRBV3-2; D gene: TRBD2; J gene: TRBJ2-7; clone size: .; CDR3 DNA: TGTGCCAGCAGCCTGGGACTAGCGGGAATGATCTACGAGCAGTACTTC; CDR3 protein: CASSLGLAGMIYEQYF
CDR3 length: 14; V gene: TRBV7-2; D gene: .; J gene: TRBJ1-4; clone size: .; CDR3 DNA: TGTGCCAGCAGCTTAGAATCGGATAATGAAAAACTGTTTTTT; CDR3 protein: CASSLESDNEKLFF
CDR3 length: 14; V gene: TRBV28; D gene: .; J gene: TRBJ1-2; clone size: .; CDR3 DNA: TGTGCCAGCAGTCAGCACAGGGTCCTCCTTGTCTACACCTTC; CDR3 protein: CASSQHRVLLVYTF
CDR3 length: 15; V gene: TRBV18; D gene: .; J gene: TRBJ2-6; clone size: .; CDR3 DNA: TGTGCCAGCTCACCAACGAACTCTGGGGCCAACGTCCTGACTTTC; CDR3 protein: CASSPTNSGANVLTF
CDR3 length: 13; V gene: TRBV6-5; D gene: .; J gene: TRBJ1-2; clone size: .; CDR3 DNA: TGTGCCAGCAGTTACTCAGGGAACTATGGCTACACCTTC; CDR3 protein: CASSYSGNYGYTF